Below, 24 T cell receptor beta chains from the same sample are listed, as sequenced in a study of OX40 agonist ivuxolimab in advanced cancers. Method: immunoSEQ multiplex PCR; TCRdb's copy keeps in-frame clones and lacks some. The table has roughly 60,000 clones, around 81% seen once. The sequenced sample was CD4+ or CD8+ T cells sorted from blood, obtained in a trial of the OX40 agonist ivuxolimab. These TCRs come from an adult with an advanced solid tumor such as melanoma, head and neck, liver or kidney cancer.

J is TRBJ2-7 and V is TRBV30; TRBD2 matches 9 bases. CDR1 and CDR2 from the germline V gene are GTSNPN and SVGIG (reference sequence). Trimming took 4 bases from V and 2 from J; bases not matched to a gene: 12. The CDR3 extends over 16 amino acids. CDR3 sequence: CAWTSPRTSVAYEQYF. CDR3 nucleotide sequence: TGTGCCTGGACCTCCCCAAGGACTAGCGTTGCCTACGAGCAGTACTTC.

The CDR3 region is CASSSRGYSYEQYF. CDR3 nucleotide sequence: TGTGCCAGCAGCTCTAGGGGGTACTCCTACGAGCAGTACTTC. The chain carries TRBV11-1 and TRBJ2-7; tentatively, D is TRBD1 (6 bases). Germline loops: CDR1 SGHAT, CDR2 FQDESV (reference sequence). V lost 4 bases to trimming and J lost 0 bases, with 10 bases between them. This CDR3 has 14 residues.

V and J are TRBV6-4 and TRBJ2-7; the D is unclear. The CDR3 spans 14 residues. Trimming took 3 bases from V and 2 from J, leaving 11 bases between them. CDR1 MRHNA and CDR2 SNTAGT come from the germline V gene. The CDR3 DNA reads TGTGCCAGCAGTGAAAGAGAAAACCCCTACGAGCAGTACTTC. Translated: CASSERENPYEQYF.

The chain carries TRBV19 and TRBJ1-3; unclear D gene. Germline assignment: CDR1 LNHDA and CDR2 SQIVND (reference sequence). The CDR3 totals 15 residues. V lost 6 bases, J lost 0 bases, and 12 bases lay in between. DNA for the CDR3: TGTGCCAGTAGCCAATACACCGTCTCTGGAAACACCATATATTTT. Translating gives CASSQYTVSGNTIYF.

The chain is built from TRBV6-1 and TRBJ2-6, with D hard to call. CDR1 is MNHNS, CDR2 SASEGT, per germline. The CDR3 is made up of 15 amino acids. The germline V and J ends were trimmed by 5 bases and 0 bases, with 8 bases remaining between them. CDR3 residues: CASSTVPSGANVLTF. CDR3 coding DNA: TGTGCCAGCAGTACGGTCCCCTCTGGGGCCAACGTCCTGACTTTC.

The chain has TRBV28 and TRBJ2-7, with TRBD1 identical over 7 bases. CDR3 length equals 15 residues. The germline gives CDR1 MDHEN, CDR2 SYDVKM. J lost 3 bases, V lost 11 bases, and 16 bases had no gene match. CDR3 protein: CASHTGTAVFYEQYF. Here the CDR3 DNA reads TGTGCCTCACACACCGGGACAGCGGTCTTCTACGAGCAGTACTTC.

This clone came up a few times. For the CDR3, the DNA is TGTGCCAGCAGACCCCACAGGGGACGTGGCAATCAGCCCCAGCATTTT. Translation: CASRPHRGRGNQPQHF. The V and J genes are TRBV2 and TRBJ1-5, with 7 bases lining up with TRBD1. Germline V gives CDR1 SNHLY, CDR2 FYNNEI. The CDR3 spans 16 residues. V shed 6 bases, J shed 2 bases, and the junction held 10 bases outside the gene matches.

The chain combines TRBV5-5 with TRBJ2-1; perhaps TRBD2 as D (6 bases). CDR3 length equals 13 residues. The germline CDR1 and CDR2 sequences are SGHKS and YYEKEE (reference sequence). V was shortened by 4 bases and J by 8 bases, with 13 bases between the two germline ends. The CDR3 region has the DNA TGTGCCAGCAGCGTGACGGGACTCCATGAGCAGTTCTTC. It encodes CASSVTGLHEQFF.

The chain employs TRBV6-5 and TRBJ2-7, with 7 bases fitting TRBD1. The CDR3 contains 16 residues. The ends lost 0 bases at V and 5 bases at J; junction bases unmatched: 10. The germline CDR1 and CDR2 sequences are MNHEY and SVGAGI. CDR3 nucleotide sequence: TGTGCCAGCAGTTACTCGACGGACAGGAGGCGGCACGAGCAGTACTTC. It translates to CASSYSTDRRRHEQYF.

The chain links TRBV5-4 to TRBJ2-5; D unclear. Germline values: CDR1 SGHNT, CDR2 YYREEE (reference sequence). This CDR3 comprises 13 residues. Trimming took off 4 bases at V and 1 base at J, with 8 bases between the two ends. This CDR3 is CASSLQSQETQYF. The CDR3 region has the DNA TGTGCCAGCAGCCTCCAAAGCCAAGAGACCCAGTACTTC.

The CDR3 here is CASSISNVQETQYF. CDR3 bases: TGTGCCAGTAGTATCTCCAATGTCCAAGAGACCCAGTACTTC. The chain combines TRBV19 with TRBJ2-5; the D is unclear. Germline loops: CDR1 LNHDA, CDR2 SQIVND (reference sequence). Trimming took 3 bases from V and 1 from J, leaving 9 bases between them. The CDR3 is 14 residues long. Full variable domain (missing parts from reference TRBV19 and TRBJ2-5): DGGITQSPKYLFRKEGQNVTLSCEQNLNHDAMYWYRQDPGQGLRLIYYSQIVNDFQKGDIAEGYSVSREKKESFPLTVTSAQKNPTAFYLCASSISNVQETQYFGPGTRLLVL.

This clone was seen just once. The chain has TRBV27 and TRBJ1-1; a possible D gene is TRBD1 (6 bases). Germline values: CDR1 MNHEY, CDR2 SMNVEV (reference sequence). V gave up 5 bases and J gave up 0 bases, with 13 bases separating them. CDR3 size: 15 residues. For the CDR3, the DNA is TGTGCCAGCAGTGCCGGGGGGGGCATGAACACTGAAGCTTTCTTT. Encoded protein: CASSAGGGMNTEAFF.

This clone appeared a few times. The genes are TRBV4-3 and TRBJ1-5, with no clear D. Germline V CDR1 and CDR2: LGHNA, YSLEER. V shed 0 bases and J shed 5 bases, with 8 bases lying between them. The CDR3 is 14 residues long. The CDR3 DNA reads TGCGCCAGCAGCCAAGATCTAACCCATCAGCCCCAGCATTTT. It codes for CASSQDLTHQPQHF.

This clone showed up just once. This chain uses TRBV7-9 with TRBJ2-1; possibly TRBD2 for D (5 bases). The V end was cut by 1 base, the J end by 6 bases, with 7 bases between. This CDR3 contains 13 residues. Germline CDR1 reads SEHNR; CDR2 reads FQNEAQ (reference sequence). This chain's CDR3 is CASSLGGSNEQFF. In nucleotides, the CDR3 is TGTGCCAGCAGCTTAGGAGGGAGCAATGAGCAGTTCTTC.

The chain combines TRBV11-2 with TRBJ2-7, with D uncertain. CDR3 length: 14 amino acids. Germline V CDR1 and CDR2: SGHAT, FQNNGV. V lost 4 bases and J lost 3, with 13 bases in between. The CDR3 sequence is CASSYAAVFYEQYF. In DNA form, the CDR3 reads TGTGCCAGCAGCTACGCGGCAGTTTTCTACGAGCAGTACTTC.

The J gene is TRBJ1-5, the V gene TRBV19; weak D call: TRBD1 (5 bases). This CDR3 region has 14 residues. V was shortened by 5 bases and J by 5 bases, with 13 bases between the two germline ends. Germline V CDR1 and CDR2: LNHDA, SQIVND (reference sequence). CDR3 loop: CASSPFGGDQPQHF. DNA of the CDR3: TGTGCCAGTAGTCCGTTCGGGGGGGATCAGCCCCAGCATTTT.

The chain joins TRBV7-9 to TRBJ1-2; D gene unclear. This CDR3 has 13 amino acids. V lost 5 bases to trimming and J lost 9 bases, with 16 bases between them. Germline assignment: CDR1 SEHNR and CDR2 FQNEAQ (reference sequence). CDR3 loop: CASSPPSSYSYTF. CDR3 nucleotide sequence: TGTGCCAGCAGCCCACCAAGCAGTTATAGCTACACCTTC.

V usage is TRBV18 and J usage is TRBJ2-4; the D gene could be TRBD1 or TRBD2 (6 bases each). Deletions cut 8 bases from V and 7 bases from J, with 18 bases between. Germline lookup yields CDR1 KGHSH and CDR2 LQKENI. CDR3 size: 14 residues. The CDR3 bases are TGTGCCAGCCGACCCTCGGGGGCTGGGAACATTCAGTACTTC. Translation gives CASRPSGAGNIQYF.

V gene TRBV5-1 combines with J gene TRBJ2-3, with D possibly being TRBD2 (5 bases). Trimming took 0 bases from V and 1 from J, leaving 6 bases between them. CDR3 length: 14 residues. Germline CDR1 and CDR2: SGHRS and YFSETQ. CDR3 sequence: CASSLGGRTDTQYF. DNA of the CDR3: TGCGCCAGCAGCTTGGGAGGGCGCACAGATACGCAGTATTTT. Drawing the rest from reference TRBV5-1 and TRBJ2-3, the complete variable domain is KAGVTQTPRYLIKTRGQQVTLSCSPISGHRSVSWYQQTPGQGLQFLFEYFSETQRNKGNFPGRFSGRQFSNSRSEMNVSTLELGDSALYLCASSLGGRTDTQYFGPGTRLTVL.

The CDR3 DNA reads as TGTGCCAGCAAACCGGGACAGGGGTACTACGAGCAGTACTTC. Its translation: CASKPGQGYYEQYF. The rearrangement links TRBV2 to TRBJ2-7; TRBD1 aligns across 10 bases. The germline V gene encodes CDR1 SNHLY and CDR2 FYNNEI. The CDR3 has 14 residues. V shed 7 bases and J 3 bases; nucleotides not matched to a gene: 6.

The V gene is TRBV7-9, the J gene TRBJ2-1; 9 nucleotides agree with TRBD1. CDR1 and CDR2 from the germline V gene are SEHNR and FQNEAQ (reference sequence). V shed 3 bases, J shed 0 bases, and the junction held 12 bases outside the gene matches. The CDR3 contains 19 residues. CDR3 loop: CASSLPGQGFRSSYNEQFF. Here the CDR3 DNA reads TGTGCCAGCAGCTTGCCGGGACAGGGTTTTAGGAGCTCCTACAATGAGCAGTTCTTC.

This CDR3 reads CASTGGEGTYEQYF. The CDR3 DNA is TGTGCCAGCACCGGAGGGGAGGGGACCTACGAGCAGTACTTC. V gene TRBV6-1 combines with J gene TRBJ2-7; 7 positions match TRBD2. J lost 2 bases, V lost 7 bases, and 8 bases had no gene match. Germline values: CDR1 MNHNS, CDR2 SASEGT. The CDR3 extends over 14 amino acids.

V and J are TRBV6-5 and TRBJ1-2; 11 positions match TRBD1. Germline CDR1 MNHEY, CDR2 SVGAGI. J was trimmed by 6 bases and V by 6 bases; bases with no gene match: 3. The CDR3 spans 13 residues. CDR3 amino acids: CASRQDRGHGYTF. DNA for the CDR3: TGTGCCAGCAGGCAGGACAGGGGGCATGGCTACACCTTC.

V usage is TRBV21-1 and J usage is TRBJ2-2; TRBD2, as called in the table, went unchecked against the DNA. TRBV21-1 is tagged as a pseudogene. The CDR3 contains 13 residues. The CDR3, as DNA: TGTGACACCCCGGCGGGGTTCACCGGGGAGCTGTTTTTT. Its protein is CDTPAGFTGELFF.